The 15 T cell receptor beta chains in this list originate from one sample, sequenced in a study of blood T cell repertoires in COVID-19 (dated by TCRdb to 2020 to 2021). The method was the immunoSEQ multiplex PCR assay. TCRdb obtained this table from immuneACCESS and retained in-frame rearrangements with V and J assigned. These tables miss some clones; where compared with another copy, unresolved V genes account for less than half of the shortfall, and the remainder is unexplained. This sample has 250,000 to 350,000 clones in its table, and 70% to 90% of those were observed once. In total, the top ten clones hold roughly 6.3% of the sample. Material for sequencing was peripheral blood. These receptors were collected from a woman between 50 and 59 years old with COVID-19, enrolled during active disease.

The CDR3 bases are TGTGCCAGCAGTCGACAGGAGAACACTGAAGCTTTCTTT. Translating it yields CASSRQENTEAFF. The chain couples TRBV6-5 to TRBJ1-1, with D possibly being TRBD1 (6 bases). CDR1 is MNHEY, CDR2 SVGAGI, per germline. CDR3 length: 13 amino acids. V lost 5 bases and J 1 base, leaving 8 bases between the germline ends.

J is TRBJ2-7 and V is TRBV7-8; D remains ambiguous. V lost 3 bases, J lost 2 bases, and 11 bases lay in between. CDR1 is SGHVS, CDR2 FQNEAQ, per germline. The length of the CDR3 is 14 residues. The CDR3 sequence is CASSFTGRTYEQYF. The CDR3 DNA is TGTGCCAGCAGCTTCACGGGTCGCACCTACGAGCAGTACTTC.

The chain employs TRBV18 and TRBJ2-5, with TRBD2 matching 7 bases. V shed 1 base and J 2 bases; nucleotides not matched to a gene: 4. CDR1 is KGHSH, CDR2 LQKENI, per germline. The CDR3 sequence is 15 residues long. The CDR3 is CASSPLAGRQETQYF. CDR3 coding DNA: TGTGCCAGCTCACCACTAGCGGGTCGACAAGAGACCCAGTACTTC.

This clone was seen a handful of times. The V and J genes are TRBV7-9 and TRBJ2-7, with D possibly being TRBD1 (6 bases). The CDR3 sequence is 12 residues long. Germline CDR1 reads SEHNR; CDR2 reads FQNEAQ (reference sequence). V was trimmed by 2 bases and J by 7 bases, leaving 9 bases between them. The CDR3 coding sequence is TGTGCCAGCAGCTTACCCGGACAGGAGCAGTACTTC. It codes for CASSLPGQEQYF.

V and J are TRBV3-1 (or the pseudogene TRBV3-2) and TRBJ2-7, with TRBD2 matching over 8 bases. V lost 5 bases and J lost 4; bases outside the gene matches: 7. Germline CDR1 reads LGHDT; CDR2 reads YNNKEL (reference sequence). This CDR3 region has 14 residues. CDR3 in DNA: TGTGCCAGCAGCTCCGGGACTAGTATTTACGAGCAGTACTTC. Translated, it gives CASSSGTSIYEQYF.

This clone was recorded once. The chain recombines TRBV5-1 with TRBJ2-5; 11 bases align to TRBD2. The junction had 5 bases not matched to a gene; V was cut back by 3 bases and J by 1 base. Germline V gene sequence: CDR1 SGHRS, CDR2 YFSETQ. The CDR3 loop spans 16 amino acids. This CDR3 reads CASSSGLAGAQETQYF. In DNA, the CDR3 is TGCGCCAGCAGCTCTGGACTAGCGGGCGCCCAAGAGACCCAGTACTTC. The whole variable domain, remainder taken from reference TRBV5-1 and TRBJ2-5, is KAGVTQTPRYLIKTRGQQVTLSCSPISGHRSVSWYQQTPGQGLQFLFEYFSETQRNKGNFPGRFSGRQFSNSRSEMNVSTLELGDSALYLCASSSGLAGAQETQYFGPGTRLLVL.

J is TRBJ1-6 and V is TRBV18; the D gene is possibly TRBD1 (5 bases). The germline CDR1 and CDR2 sequences are KGHSH and LQKENI. CDR3 size: 16 residues. V lost 3 bases and J 5 bases, leaving 14 bases between the germline ends. The CDR3 nucleotides are TGTGCCAGCTCACCCTCTTGGGGGACTCATAATTCACCCCTCCACTTT. Encoded protein: CASSPSWGTHNSPLHF.

The chain joins TRBV6-1 to TRBJ1-4, with 10 bases that match TRBD1. V shed 3 bases and J 4 bases; nucleotides not matched to a gene: 2. CDR3 size: 15 residues. Germline V gene data show CDR1 as MNHNS and CDR2 as SASEGT. The CDR3 is CASSDRDRGNEKLFF. The CDR3 DNA reads as TGTGCCAGCAGTGATCGGGACAGGGGTAATGAAAAACTGTTTTTT.

The gene calls are TRBV19 and TRBJ1-2; D is undetermined. The germline V gene has CDR1 LNHDA and CDR2 SQIVND (reference sequence). The CDR3 runs 12 residues. Between the trimmed V and J ends, which lost 4 bases and 0 bases, there was a span of 3 bases. The CDR3 nucleotides read TGTGCCAGTAGTACCACTAACTATGGCTACACCTTC. Its protein is CASSTTNYGYTF.

This clone was recorded only once. The chain links TRBV19 to TRBJ1-1, with 11 bases lining up with TRBD1. Looked up from germline, CDR1 is LNHDA and CDR2 is SQIVND (reference sequence). With V trimmed by 8 bases and J by 0 bases, 5 bases remained unmatched. The CDR3 runs 15 residues. CDR3 coding DNA: TGTGCCAGTTCGGACAGGGGGCGGGTGAACACTGAAGCTTTCTTT. This gives the protein CASSDRGRVNTEAFF.

The rearrangement joins TRBV6-5 to TRBJ2-2; tentatively, D is TRBD2 (5 bases). The CDR3 runs 15 residues. V gave up 8 bases and J gave up 2 bases, with 15 bases separating them. Germline V gives CDR1 MNHEY, CDR2 SVGAGI. CDR3 sequence (DNA): TGTGCCAGCCGGTATAGGACTCCCAACACCGGGGAGCTGTTTTTT. Protein: CASRYRTPNTGELFF.

The chain recombines TRBV4-3 with TRBJ2-3; a weak D match, TRBD2 (5 bases). Trimming took off 0 bases at V and 0 bases at J, with 19 bases between the two ends. The CDR3 covers 19 residues. Germline-derived CDR1 and CDR2 are LGHNA and YSLEER. The DNA of the CDR3 is TGCGCCAGCAGCCAAGAGGCCGACGGGGTCTACTCTAGCACAGATACGCAGTATTTT. Amino acids: CASSQEADGVYSSTDTQYF.

This chain links TRBV5-1 with TRBJ1-6, with TRBD1 matching 9 bases. The CDR3 runs to 16 residues. Trimming took 0 bases from V and 7 from J; bases not matched to a gene: 5. Germline V CDR1 and CDR2: SGHRS, YFSETQ. This CDR3 reads CASSLGPTGGNSPLHF. The CDR3 DNA sequence: TGCGCCAGCAGCTTGGGGCCGACAGGGGGGAATTCACCCCTCCACTTT.

This rearrangement joins TRBV28 to TRBJ2-5, with D maybe TRBD2 (5 bases). Per germline, CDR1 MDHEN and CDR2 SYDVKM. CDR3 length: 15 amino acids. V shed 2 bases and J shed 4 bases, with 14 bases lying between them. CDR3: CASSLLDGIRETQYF. The CDR3 DNA reads TGTGCCAGCAGTTTACTGGACGGGATAAGAGAGACCCAGTACTTC.

The chain carries TRBV5-8 and TRBJ2-5, with 8 positions matching TRBD1. The CDR3 runs to 15 residues. The junction had 1 base not matched to a gene; V was cut back by 0 bases and J by 0 bases. Looked up from germline, CDR1 is SGHTS and CDR2 is YDEGEE. CDR3 loop: CASSLGQGYQETQYF. The CDR3 DNA sequence: TGTGCCAGCAGCTTGGGACAGGGGTACCAAGAGACCCAGTACTTC.